Listed here are 2 T cell receptor beta chains from one sample, sequenced in a study of PD-L1 blockade in urothelial cancer. The repertoire was sequenced with immunoSEQ multiplex PCR; TCRdb's copy has only in-frame clones and lacks some. The sample lists 70,000 or so clones, 84% occurring once. The sample in question was PBMCs, obtained around atezolizumab (anti-PD-L1) treatment. These receptors all stem from a man aged 65 to 85 with urothelial cancer.

This chain connects TRBV19 to TRBJ2-6; tentative D call: TRBD1 (6 bases). This CDR3 has 14 residues. CDR1 LNHDA and CDR2 SQIVND come from the germline V gene (reference sequence). Trimming pared 4 bases from V and 4 bases from J, leaving 8 bases between. The CDR3 loop is CASSKGGGANVLTF. For the CDR3, the DNA is TGTGCCAGTAGTAAAGGGGGAGGGGCCAACGTCCTGACTTTC.

The chain uses TRBV12-5 and TRBJ1-5; D might be TRBD1 (6 bases). The germline gives CDR1 LGHNT, CDR2 FRNRAP. The ends were cut back, 2 bases at V and 2 bases at J, with 16 bases in the middle. This CDR3 contains 17 residues. The CDR3 nucleotides are TGTGCTAGTGGTTTGACTCGGTTACAGGGCGGCAATCAGCCCCAGCATTTT. Its protein product is CASGLTRLQGGNQPQHF.